This T cell receptor (beta chain) was found in a study of Tregs in tolerant kidney transplant recipients. TCRdb's copy holds only in-frame clones and misses some; the assay was immunoSEQ multiplex PCR. The table has tens of thousands of clones, roughly 91% seen once; the top ten hold roughly 1.5%. In germline, CDR1 is MNHNS, CDR2 SASEGT. There are 13 residues in the CDR3. Trimming stripped 7 bases from V and 1 base from J, with 11 bases between. Overall study findings and caveats: No direct test of biological reproducibility was done here. Tolerant patients' donor-specific Tregs expanded beyond overall Tregs, suggesting antigen-driven growth.

Recipients received nonmyeloablative bone marrow transplants from related graft donors, with transient mixed chimerism. Comment on this clone: The antigen is unknown.

This sequence originates from a human patient who received a combined kidney and bone marrow transplant. Some T cells may be graft donor cells. V is TRBV6-1 and J is TRBJ2-7, with D tentatively TRBD2 (6 bases). Material: CD4+ T cells from blood (PBMCs), obtained 24 months after the transplant. DNA of the CDR3: TGTGCCAGCAATGTTGGGACTTCCTACGAGCAGTACTTC. It encodes CASNVGTSYEQYF.